This T cell receptor (beta chain) was identified in a study of molecular identifiers for immune sequencing clone quantification. Regarding the study as a whole: Spiked Jurkat TCR RNA from one cell was reportedly detectable among under 1.2 million naive cells.

With respect to this clonotype: Antigen specificity is unknown.

The CDR3 consists of 14 residues. The V end lost 4 bases, the J end lost 3 bases, and 12 bases lay between the germline ends. Sorted cell numbers of 20,000 to 1,000,000, with 10%, 30% or 50% RNA, served as input for naive CD8 libraries. Naive CD8 T cells, phenotype CD8+CD4-CCR7+CD45RA+, were sorted. Using its own MiXCR run on the PCR reads, TCRdb lists one record per CDR3 protein. The table lists 600,000 to 650,000 distinct CDR3 sequences, about 20% of them singletons, with 0.85% in the top ten. The chain couples TRBV12-3 or TRBV12-4 to TRBJ1-1; D possibly corresponds to TRBD1 (6 bases). Sequenced input: naive CD8+ T cells from blood, with Jurkat cell RNA spiked in. Subset given: FACS-sorted CD8+CD4-CCR7+CD45RA+ naive T cells. This clonotype originated in a human donor in good health. Some libraries in this study had Jurkat cell RNA spiked in. The CDR3 region has the DNA TGTGCCAGCAGTTGGGCGGGGGCGTACACTGAAGCTTTCTTT. Its translation: CASSWAGAYTEAFF.